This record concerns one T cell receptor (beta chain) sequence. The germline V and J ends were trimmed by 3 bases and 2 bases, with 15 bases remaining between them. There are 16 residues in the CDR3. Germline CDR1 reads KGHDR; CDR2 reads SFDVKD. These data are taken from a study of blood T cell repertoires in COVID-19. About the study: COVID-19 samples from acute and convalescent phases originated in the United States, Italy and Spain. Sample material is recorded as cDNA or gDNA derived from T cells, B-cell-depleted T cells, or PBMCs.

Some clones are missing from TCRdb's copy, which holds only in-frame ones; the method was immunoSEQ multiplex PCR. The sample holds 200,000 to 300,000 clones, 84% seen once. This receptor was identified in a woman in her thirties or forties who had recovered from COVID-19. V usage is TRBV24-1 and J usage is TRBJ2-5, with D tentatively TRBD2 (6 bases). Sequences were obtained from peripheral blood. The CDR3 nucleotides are TGTGCCACCAGTGATACCCGGTTAGGAGGGCAAGAGACCCAGTACTTC. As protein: CATSDTRLGGQETQYF.